The source of this T cell receptor (beta chain) is a study of blood T cell repertoires in COVID-19. CDR1 and CDR2 (germline): KGHSH, LQKENI. CDR3 length: 16 amino acids. V was clipped by 0 bases and J by 2 bases, with 10 bases between them. Methods used by the authors: Reference gene primer amplification in the assay estimated nucleated cell counts. Method: immunoSEQ multiplex PCR; TCRdb's copy keeps in-frame clones and lacks some. That table furnishes V, J and clone size, whereas the DNA furnished D and trimming. The table includes 60,000 to 85,000 clones, 90% to 95% detected once. The chain links TRBV18 to TRBJ2-2; D uncertain. The sample was peripheral blood. The TCR sequence derives from a man between 35 and 55 years old with COVID-19, enrolled during active disease. In nucleotides, the CDR3 is TGTGCCAGCTCACCACCCGGCAGGTATAACACCGGGGAGCTGTTTTTT. Translated: CASSPPGRYNTGELFF.